The sample holds many counts of the clone carrying this T cell receptor beta chain. Its matching antigen is unknown. The entry originates in a study of Graves' ophthalmopathy and Graves' hyperthyroidism. Whole-study findings and limits: Ophthalmopathy versus stable hyperthyroidism: 13-signature model gave around 90% sensitivity, approximately 80% specificity. Predictions made by the model for ophthalmopathy progression reached 65% to 71% sensitivity and just under 75% specificity.

RNA transcripts served as template for amplifying TCR beta CDR3 sequences. Second-round multiplex PCR came after first-round RT-PCR with HTBI primers. MiXCR, run by TCRdb on the multiplex PCR reads, gives a single entry per CDR3 protein. The sample lists more than 300,000 distinct CDR3 sequences, 15% to 19% occurring once. A follow-up of 18 months without ophthalmopathy meant that hyperthyroidism was stable. Diagnosis was based on clinical symptoms, serum thyroxine, TRAb, thyroid ultrasound and orbital computed tomography. Germline V gene sequence: CDR1 MNHEY, CDR2 SVGEGT. V was pared by 1 base and J by 3 bases, with 24 bases between. The CDR3 totals 20 residues.

Input material: peripheral blood. This clonotype was sampled from a young woman with stable Graves' hyperthyroidism. This sequence joins TRBV6-2 or TRBV6-3 and TRBJ2-2; possible D gene TRBD1, 7 bases. CDR3 bases: TGTGCCAGCAGTTACTTGCTAGGTCGGGGGCAGGGGGTCGACACCGGGGAGCTGTTTTTT. Translated: CASSYLLGRGQGVDTGELFF.